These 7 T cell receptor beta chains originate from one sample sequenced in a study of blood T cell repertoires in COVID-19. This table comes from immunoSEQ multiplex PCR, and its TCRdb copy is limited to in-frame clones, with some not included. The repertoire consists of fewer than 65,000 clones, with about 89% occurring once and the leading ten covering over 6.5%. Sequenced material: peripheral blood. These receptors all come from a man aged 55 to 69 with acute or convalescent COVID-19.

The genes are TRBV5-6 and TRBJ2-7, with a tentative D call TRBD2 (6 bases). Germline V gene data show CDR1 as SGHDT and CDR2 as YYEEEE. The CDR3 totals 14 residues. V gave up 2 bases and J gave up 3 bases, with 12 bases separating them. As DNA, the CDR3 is TGTGCCAGCAGCTTTCGCGGGGTCGGCTACGAGCAGTACTTC. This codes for CASSFRGVGYEQYF.

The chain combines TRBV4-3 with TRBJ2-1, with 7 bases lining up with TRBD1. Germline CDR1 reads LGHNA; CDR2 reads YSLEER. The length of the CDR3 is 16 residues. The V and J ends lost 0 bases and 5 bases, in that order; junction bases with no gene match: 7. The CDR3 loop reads CASSQDVTGVHNEQFF. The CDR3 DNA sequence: TGCGCCAGCAGCCAAGATGTTACAGGGGTACACAATGAGCAGTTCTTC.

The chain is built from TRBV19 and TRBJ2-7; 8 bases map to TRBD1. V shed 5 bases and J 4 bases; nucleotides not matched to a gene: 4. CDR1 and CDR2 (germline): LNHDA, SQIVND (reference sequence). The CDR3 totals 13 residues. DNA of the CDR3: TGTGCCAGTAGTGCAGGACAGGGTTACGAGCAGTACTTC. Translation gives CASSAGQGYEQYF.

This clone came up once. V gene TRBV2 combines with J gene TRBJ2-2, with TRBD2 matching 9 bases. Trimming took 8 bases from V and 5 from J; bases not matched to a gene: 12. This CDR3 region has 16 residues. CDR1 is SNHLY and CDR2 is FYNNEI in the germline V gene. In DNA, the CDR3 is TGTGCCAGCGAGCCTAGCGGGACCGGGGGGACCGGGGAGCTGTTTTTT. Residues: CASEPSGTGGTGELFF.

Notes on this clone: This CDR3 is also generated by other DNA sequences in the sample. CDR3 nucleotides: TGTGCCAGCAGCTTGGGGCGGGGGACGTACAATGAGCAGTTCTTC. Protein sequence: CASSLGRGTYNEQFF. The chain uses TRBV5-5 and TRBJ2-1, with 7 bases aligning to TRBD2. The CDR3 totals 15 residues. Germline trimming cut 0 bases from V and 4 bases from J; bases unmatched to any gene: 4. Looked up from germline, CDR1 is SGHKS and CDR2 is YYEKEE (reference sequence).

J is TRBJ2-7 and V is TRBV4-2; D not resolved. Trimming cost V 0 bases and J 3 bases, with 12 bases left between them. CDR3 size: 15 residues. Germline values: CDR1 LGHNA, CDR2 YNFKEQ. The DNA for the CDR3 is TGTGCCAGCAGCCAAGATTCCCGGCAGGACTACGAGCAGTACTTC. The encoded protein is CASSQDSRQDYEQYF.

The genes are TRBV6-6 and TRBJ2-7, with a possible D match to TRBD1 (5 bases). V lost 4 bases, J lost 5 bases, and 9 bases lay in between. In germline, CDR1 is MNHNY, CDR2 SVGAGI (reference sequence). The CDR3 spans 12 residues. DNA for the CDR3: TGTGCCAGCAGTTTGACAGAACACGAGCAGTACTTC. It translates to CASSLTEHEQYF.